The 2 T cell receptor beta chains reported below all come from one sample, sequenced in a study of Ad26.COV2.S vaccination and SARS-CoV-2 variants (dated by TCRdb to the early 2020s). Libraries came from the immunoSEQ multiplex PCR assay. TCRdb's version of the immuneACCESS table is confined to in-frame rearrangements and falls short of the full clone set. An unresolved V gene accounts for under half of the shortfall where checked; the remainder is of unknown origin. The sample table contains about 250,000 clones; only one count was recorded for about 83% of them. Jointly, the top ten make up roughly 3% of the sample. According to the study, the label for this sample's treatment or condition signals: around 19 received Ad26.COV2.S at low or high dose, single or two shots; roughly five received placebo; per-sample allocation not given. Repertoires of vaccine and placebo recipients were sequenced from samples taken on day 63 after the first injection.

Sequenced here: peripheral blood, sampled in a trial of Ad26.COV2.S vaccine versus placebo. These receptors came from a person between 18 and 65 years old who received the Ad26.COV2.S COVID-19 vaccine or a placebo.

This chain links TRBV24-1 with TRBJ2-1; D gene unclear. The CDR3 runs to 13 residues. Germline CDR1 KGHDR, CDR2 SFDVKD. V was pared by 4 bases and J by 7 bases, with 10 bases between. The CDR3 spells CATSDYLRNEQFF. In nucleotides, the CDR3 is TGTGCCACCAGTGACTACCTACGGAATGAGCAGTTCTTC.

CDR3 nucleotides: TGTGCCAGCAGTGAGTCGGGGTCGGGACAGCCCCAGCATTTT. Protein sequence: CASSESGSGQPQHF. This chain links TRBV25-1 with TRBJ1-5, with D uncertain. Germline-derived CDR1 and CDR2 are MGHDK and SYGVNS. This CDR3 contains 14 residues. V was cut by 3 bases and J by 7 bases, with 13 bases left in between.